Detailed here is one TCR beta chain. The antigen remains undetermined. This sample is drawn from a study of shared clonotypes between healthy human individuals. Study-wide results and limits: Only a few donors were included, so the genetic and exposure-history diversity represented was limited. The generation probabilities recorded for non-shared clonotypes fell below those of clonotypes shared by all four donors.

Germline V gene data show CDR1 as MGHRA and CDR2 as YSYEKL. Trimming left V 1 base short and J 6 bases short, with 13 bases between. This CDR3 contains 16 residues. The donors, all of them Caucasian adults, lived in Nashville, Tennessee. The method was immunoSEQ multiplex PCR; TCRdb's version includes in-frame clones alone and lacks a portion of them. Of 2,500,000 or so clones listed, approximately 94% are singletons. The chain joins TRBV4-1 to TRBJ1-6; D may be TRBD1 (6 bases). The specimen sequenced was naive CD4+ T cells sorted from blood. Subset reported: CD45RA+ positively selected. The clonotype comes from a man aged 18 to 29 in good health. DNA for the CDR3: TGCGCCAGCAGCCAAGTTCGGACAGTAGTTAATTCACCCCTCCACTTT. Its protein product is CASSQVRTVVNSPLHF.